Listed below are T cell receptor beta chains from one sample, sequenced in a study of PD-L1 blockade in urothelial cancer. Sequencing was performed with immunoSEQ multiplex PCR; in TCRdb, only in-frame clones are kept and a portion is missing. This sample yields 85,000 to 90,000 clones, of which approximately 90% are seen a single time; roughly a tenth belongs to the top ten. This specimen was PBMCs, taken around atezolizumab (anti-PD-L1) treatment. These receptors originate from a man in his sixties with urothelial cancer. Both conserved end residues are trimmed from each CDR3. A D gene is named only where the DNA matches it firmly.

j_gene | d_gene | v_gene | CDR3aa
TRBJ2-7 | TRBD2 | TRBV7-9 | ASSSRLSGRGHEQY
TRBJ2-5 | TRBD2 | TRBV19 | ASSSLAGVGETQY
TRBJ1-2 | - | TRBV6-5 | ASSVGQSDGYT
TRBJ1-2 | - | TRBV6-1 | ASSLQGRSYGYT
TRBJ2-5 | TRBD1 | TRBV7-2 | ASSPRPTGGQETQY
TRBJ2-3 | - | TRBV11-2 | ASSAAGGGGTDTQY
TRBJ2-7 | TRBD2 | TRBV7-2 | ASSLNGEGEREQY
TRBJ1-1 | TRBD1 | TRBV6-5 | ASTSQGANTEAF
TRBJ1-1 | - | TRBV29-1 | SPIGGRYTEAF
TRBJ1-3 | TRBD1 | TRBV19 | ASTQGAIGNTIY
TRBJ1-5 | TRBD1 | TRBV28 | ASSSGQGGQPQH
TRBJ2-1 | TRBD1 | TRBV5-1 | ASSGRDSSYNEQF
TRBJ2-1 | - | TRBV2 | ASAIDEQF
TRBJ2-7 | - | TRBV11-2 | ASSITGLLSYEQY
TRBJ2-7 | - | TRBV6-4 | ASSDPARGGLLYEQY
TRBJ2-5 | TRBD2 | TRBV7-8 | ASRGLAGQETQY
TRBJ2-1 | TRBD2 | TRBV10-1 | ASSDGFSGGASYNEQF
TRBJ1-6 | - | TRBV19 | ARLTTLIIPNSPLH
TRBJ2-3 | - | TRBV28 | ASTILRGGTDTQY
TRBJ2-5 | - | TRBV4-2 | ASSQEGQGETQY
TRBJ2-7 | - | TRBV5-4 | ASSSGQSSYEQY
TRBJ2-3 | TRBD2 | TRBV2 | ASSEAVAGGITDTQY
TRBJ2-7 | - | TRBV9 | ASSPGGSFYEQY
TRBJ2-3 | - | TRBV5-8 | ASSLAGVATDTQY
TRBJ1-1 | - | TRBV28 | ASSLPTVNTEAF
TRBJ2-7 | TRBD1 | TRBV7-2 | ASSFGTAISYEQY
TRBJ2-6 | - | TRBV11-2 | ASSKDSSGANVLT
TRBJ1-2 | - | TRBV6-5 | ASTGGYGYT
TRBJ2-1 | - | TRBV4-3 | ASSQDLRSDEQF
TRBJ2-1 | TRBD2 | TRBV7-3 | ASRPGLAYNEQF
TRBJ1-2 | TRBD1 | TRBV4-1 | ASSQGDRFIFTNYGYT
TRBJ2-7 | - | TRBV4-1 | ASSQDHGLPYEQY
TRBJ2-1 | - | TRBV5-1 | ASSLADRGYRDEQF
TRBJ1-2 | - | TRBV6-5 | ASSYDWKQAYGYT
TRBJ2-2 | - | TRBV6-5 | ASSRTNSGELF
TRBJ1-2 | - | TRBV6-1 | ASSRGGTDYGYT
TRBJ1-1 | - | TRBV9 | ASSADRDTEAF
TRBJ1-3 | TRBD1 | TRBV6-5 | ASSKGQSGNTIY
TRBJ2-7 | TRBD1 | TRBV6-5 | AARGPAREQY
TRBJ2-1 | TRBD2 | TRBV4-3 | ASSPRLAGGSYNEQF
TRBJ1-3 | TRBD1 | TRBV5-6 | ASSLAGQGSGNTIY
TRBJ1-2 | TRBD1 | TRBV6-5 | AIRSGTGGYGYT
TRBJ2-5 | TRBD2 | TRBV5-1 | ASSFATSAPQETQY
TRBJ2-1 | TRBD2 | TRBV7-2 | ASSLGTSREQF
TRBJ1-5 | - | TRBV6-5 | ASSRREGQPQH
TRBJ2-1 | - | TRBV27 | ASSFRGNNEQF
TRBJ1-1 | - | TRBV19 | ASRDDWLRGTEAF
TRBJ2-3 | - | TRBV7-2 | ASSLFGTDTQY
TRBJ2-1 | - | TRBV5-8 | ASSPPGGWGFGDEQF
TRBJ2-6 | TRBD2 | TRBV14 | ASSPSGVSGANVLT
TRBJ1-1 | - | TRBV29-1 | SGKRRNTEAF
TRBJ2-3 | TRBD2 | TRBV2 | ASSLTSGGDTQY
TRBJ1-6 | - | TRBV27 | ASKPQDMYSPLH
TRBJ2-1 | TRBD2 | TRBV29-1 | SVASGGAGEQF
TRBJ2-7 | TRBD1 | TRBV27 | ASSRTGYEQY